The clone carrying this T cell receptor (beta chain) rates as medium-sized (0.01 to 0.1%). Antigen: not known. The CDR3 end lies 3 residues beyond the end of the read and is filled in from the germline J gene. CDR1 is LNHDA, CDR2 SQIVND, per germline (reference sequence). V was clipped by 5 bases and J by 1 base, with 20 bases between them. The CDR3 covers 17 residues. Sequencing input was equivalent genomic DNA from CVID and controls. Using immunoSEQ multiplex PCR, the repertoire was profiled, and TCRdb retains in-frame clones only, with some absent. The sample contains 15,000 to 20,000 clones, none occurring once; 2.5% to 3% lies in the top ten. The data belong to a study of T cell clonality in common variable immunodeficiency. Findings of the study overall: Patient heterogeneity in the CVID cohort limited correlations between repertoire features and clinical complications. Compared with controls, CVID subjects had fewer shared TCRbeta clones. Fewer deletions and N-nucleotide insertions were reportedly seen in common variable immunodeficiency TCR beta sequences.

Most patients and controls had Caucasian heritage. The sample taken for sequencing was peripheral blood mononuclear cells. The sequence was collected from a human donor with common variable immunodeficiency. The chain couples TRBV19 to TRBJ2-5; D is possibly TRBD1 (5 bases). The sequenced part of the CDR3 DNA is TGTGCCAGTAGTTTCCGATCCGTAGGCAGGGCCCAAGAGACC. It specifies CASSFRSVGRAQET. Given in full, the CDR3 is CASSFRSVGRAQETQYF.